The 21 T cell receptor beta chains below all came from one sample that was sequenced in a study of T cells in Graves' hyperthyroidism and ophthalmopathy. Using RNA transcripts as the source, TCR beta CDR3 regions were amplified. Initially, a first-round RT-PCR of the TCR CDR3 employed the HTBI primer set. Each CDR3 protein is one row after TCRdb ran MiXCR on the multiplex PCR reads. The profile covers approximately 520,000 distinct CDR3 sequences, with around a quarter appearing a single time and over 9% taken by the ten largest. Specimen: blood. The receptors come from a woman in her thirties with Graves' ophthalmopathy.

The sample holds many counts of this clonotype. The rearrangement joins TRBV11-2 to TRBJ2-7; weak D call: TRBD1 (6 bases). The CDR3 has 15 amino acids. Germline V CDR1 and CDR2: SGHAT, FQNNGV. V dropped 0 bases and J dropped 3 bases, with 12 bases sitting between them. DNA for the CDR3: TGTGCCAGCAGCTTAGAAGGGGGTACTGGCTACGAGCAGTACTTC. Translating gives CASSLEGGTGYEQYF. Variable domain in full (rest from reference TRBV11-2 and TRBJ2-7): EAGVAQSPRYKIIEKRQSVAFWCNPISGHATLYWYQQILGQGPKLLIQFQNNGVVDDSQLPKDRFSAERLKGVDSTLKIQPAKLEDSAVYLCASSLEGGTGYEQYFGPGTRLTVT.

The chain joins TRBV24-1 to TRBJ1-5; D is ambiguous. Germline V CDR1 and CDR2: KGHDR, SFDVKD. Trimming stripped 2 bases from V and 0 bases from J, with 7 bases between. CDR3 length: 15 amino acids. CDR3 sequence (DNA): TGTGCCACCAGTGATTCTACAGATAGCAATCAGCCCCAGCATTTT. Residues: CATSDSTDSNQPQHF.

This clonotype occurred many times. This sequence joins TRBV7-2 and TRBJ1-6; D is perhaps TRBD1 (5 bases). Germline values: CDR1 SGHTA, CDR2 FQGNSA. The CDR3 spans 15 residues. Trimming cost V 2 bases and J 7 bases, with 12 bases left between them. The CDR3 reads CASSLWAGSNSPLHF. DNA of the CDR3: TGTGCCAGCAGCTTATGGGCAGGGTCAAATTCACCCCTCCACTTT. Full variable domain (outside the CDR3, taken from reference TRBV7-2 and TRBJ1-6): GAGVSQSPSNKVTEKGKDVELRCDPISGHTALYWYRQSLGQGLEFLIYFQGNSAPDKSGLPSDRFSAERTGGSVSTLTIQRTQQEDSAVYLCASSLWAGSNSPLHFGNGTRLTVT.

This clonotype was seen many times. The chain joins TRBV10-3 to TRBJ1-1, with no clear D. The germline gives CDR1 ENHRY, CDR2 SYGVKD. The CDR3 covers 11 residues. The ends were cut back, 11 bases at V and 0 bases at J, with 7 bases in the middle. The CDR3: CAVGLNTEAFF. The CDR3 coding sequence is TGTGCCGTCGGGTTGAACACTGAAGCTTTCTTT.

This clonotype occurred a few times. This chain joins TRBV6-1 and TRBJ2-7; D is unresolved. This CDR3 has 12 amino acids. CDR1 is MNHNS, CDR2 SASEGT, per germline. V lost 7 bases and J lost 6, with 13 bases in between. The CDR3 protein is CASTSGRSEQYF. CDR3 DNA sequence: TGTGCCAGCACCTCGGGTCGGAGCGAGCAGTACTTC.

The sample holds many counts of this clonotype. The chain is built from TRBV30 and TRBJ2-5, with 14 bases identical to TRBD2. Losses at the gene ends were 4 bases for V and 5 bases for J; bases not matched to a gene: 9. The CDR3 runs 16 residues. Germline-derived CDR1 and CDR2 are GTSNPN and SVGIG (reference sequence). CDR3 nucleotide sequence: TGTGCCTGGACGGGACTAGCGGGGGCCGGGCCGGAGACCCAGTACTTC. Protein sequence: CAWTGLAGAGPETQYF.

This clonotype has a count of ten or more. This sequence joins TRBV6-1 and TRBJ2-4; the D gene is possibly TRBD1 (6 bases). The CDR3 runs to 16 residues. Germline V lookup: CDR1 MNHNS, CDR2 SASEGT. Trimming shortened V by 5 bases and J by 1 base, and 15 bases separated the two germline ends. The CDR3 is CASSRNPGVAKNIQYF. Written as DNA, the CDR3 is TGTGCCAGCAGTCGCAACCCAGGGGTTGCCAAAAACATTCAGTACTTC.

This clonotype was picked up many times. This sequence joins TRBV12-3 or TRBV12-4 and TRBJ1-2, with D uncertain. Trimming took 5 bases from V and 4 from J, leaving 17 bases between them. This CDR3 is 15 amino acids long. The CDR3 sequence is CASSPLNSQFYGYTF. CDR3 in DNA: TGTGCCAGCAGTCCCCTAAATAGTCAGTTCTATGGCTACACCTTC.

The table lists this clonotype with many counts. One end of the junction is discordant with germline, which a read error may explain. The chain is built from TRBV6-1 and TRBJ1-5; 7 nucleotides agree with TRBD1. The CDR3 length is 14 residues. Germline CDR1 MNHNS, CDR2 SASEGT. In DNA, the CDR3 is TGTGCCAGCAGCGAAGGACAGGCAGATCAGCCCCAGCATTTT. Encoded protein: CASSEGQADQPQHF.

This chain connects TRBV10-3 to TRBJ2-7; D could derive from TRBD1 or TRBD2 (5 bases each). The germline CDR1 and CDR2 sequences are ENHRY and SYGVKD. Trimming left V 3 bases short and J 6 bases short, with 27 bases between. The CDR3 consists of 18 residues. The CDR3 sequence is CAISDPTSRPFEGCEQYF. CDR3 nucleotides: TGTGCCATCAGTGATCCCACGTCTCGGCCCTTTGAGGGGTGCGAGCAGTACTTC.

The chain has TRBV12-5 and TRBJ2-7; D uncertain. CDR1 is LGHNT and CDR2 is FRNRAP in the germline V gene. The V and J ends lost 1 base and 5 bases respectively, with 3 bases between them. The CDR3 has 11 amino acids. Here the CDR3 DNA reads TGTGCTAGTGGTTTGGGCCACGAGCAGTACTTC. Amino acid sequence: CASGLGHEQYF.

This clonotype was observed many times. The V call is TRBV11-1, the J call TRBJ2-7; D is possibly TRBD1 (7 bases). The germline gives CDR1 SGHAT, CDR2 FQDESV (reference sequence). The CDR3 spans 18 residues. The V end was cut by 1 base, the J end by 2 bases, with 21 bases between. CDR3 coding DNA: TGTGCCAGCAGCTTAGGCGGTGAAGGAGGGACAGCCCCCTACGAGCAGTACTTC. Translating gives CASSLGGEGGTAPYEQYF.

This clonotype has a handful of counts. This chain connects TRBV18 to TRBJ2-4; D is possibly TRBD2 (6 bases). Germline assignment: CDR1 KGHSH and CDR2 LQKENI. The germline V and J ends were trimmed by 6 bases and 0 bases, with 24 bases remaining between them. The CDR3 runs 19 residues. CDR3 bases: TGTGCCAGCTCCCCCGTCCACGATCAAACGGGACTAGCCAAAAACATTCAGTACTTC. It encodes CASSPVHDQTGLAKNIQYF.

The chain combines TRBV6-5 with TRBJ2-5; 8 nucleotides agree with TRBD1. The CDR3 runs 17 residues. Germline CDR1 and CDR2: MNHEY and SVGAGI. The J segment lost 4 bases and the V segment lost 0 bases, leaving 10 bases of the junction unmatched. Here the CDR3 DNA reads TGTGCCAGCAGTTACTCCCTGAGAGCAGGGGGCGGAGAGACCCAGTACTTC. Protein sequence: CASSYSLRAGGGETQYF.

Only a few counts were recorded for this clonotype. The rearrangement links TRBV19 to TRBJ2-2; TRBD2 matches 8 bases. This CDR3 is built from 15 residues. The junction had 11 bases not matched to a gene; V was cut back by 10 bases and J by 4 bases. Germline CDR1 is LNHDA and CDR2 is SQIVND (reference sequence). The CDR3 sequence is CATNLGGGFTGELFF. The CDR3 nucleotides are TGTGCCACAAACCTCGGGGGGGGGTTCACCGGGGAGCTGTTTTTT.

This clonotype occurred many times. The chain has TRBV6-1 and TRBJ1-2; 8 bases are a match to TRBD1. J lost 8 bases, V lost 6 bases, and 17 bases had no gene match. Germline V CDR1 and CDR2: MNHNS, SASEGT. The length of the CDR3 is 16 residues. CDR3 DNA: TGTGCCAGCAGCCCAGGGAGGGACAGGAATTTCGGCGGCTACACCTTC. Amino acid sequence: CASSPGRDRNFGGYTF.

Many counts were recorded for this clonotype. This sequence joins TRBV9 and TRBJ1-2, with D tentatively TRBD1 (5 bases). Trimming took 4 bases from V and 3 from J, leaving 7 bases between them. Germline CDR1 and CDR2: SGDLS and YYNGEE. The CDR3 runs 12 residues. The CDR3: CASSRDDYGYTF. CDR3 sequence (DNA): TGTGCCAGCAGCAGGGACGACTATGGCTACACCTTC.

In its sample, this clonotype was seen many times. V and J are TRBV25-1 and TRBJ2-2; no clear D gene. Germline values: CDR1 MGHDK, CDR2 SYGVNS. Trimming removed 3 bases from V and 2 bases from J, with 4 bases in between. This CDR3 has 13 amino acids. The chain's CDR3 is CASSETNTGELFF. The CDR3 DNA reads TGTGCCAGCAGTGAGACCAACACCGGGGAGCTGTTTTTT.

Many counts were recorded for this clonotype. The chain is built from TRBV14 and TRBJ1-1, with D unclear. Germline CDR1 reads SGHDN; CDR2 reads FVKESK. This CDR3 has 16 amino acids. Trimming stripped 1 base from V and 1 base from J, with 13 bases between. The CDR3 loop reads CASSQVTAAANTEAFF. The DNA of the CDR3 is TGTGCCAGCAGCCAAGTTACTGCGGCAGCGAACACTGAAGCTTTCTTT.

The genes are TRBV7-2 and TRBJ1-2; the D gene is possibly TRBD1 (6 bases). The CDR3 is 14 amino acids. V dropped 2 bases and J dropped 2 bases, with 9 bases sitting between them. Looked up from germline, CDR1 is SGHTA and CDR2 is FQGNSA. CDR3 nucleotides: TGTGCCAGCAGCTTAATCACAGGGAACTATGGCTACACCTTC. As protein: CASSLITGNYGYTF. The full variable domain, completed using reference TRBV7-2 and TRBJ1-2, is GAGVSQSPSNKVTEKGKDVELRCDPISGHTALYWYRQSLGQGLEFLIYFQGNSAPDKSGLPSDRFSAERTGGSVSTLTIQRTQQEDSAVYLCASSLITGNYGYTFGSGTRLTVV.

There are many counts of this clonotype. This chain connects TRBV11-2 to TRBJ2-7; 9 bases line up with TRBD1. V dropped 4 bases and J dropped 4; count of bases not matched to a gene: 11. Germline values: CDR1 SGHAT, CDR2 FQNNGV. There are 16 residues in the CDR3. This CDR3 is CASSSGDPGQGYEQYF. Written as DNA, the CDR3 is TGTGCCAGCAGCTCCGGGGATCCGGGACAGGGTTACGAGCAGTACTTC. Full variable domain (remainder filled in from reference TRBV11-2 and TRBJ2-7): EAGVAQSPRYKIIEKRQSVAFWCNPISGHATLYWYQQILGQGPKLLIQFQNNGVVDDSQLPKDRFSAERLKGVDSTLKIQPAKLEDSAVYLCASSSGDPGQGYEQYFGPGTRLTVT.